This TCR beta chain was sequenced during a study of breast tumors, draining lymph nodes, adjacent tissues. TCRdb re-analysed the multiplex PCR reads in MiXCR, keeping a single row per CDR3 protein. The sample yields over 250,000 distinct CDR3 sequences, over 25% seen once. Samples came from axillary lymph nodes draining the breast cancer. The study's findings and limits: Compared with basal-like, luminal-like tumors shared significantly more repertoire with nontumor tissue.

Comment on this clonotype: The antigen remains unidentified.

Germline V lookup: CDR1 DFQATT, CDR2 SNEGSKA (reference sequence). This CDR3 is built from 20 residues. V lost 1 base and J 0 bases, leaving 22 bases between the germline ends. The J gene is TRBJ1-6, the V gene TRBV20-1; D may be TRBD1 (5 bases). This sequence originates from a female donor with breast cancer. Some clones in this sample may be carry-over from other donors' samples. Sequenced input: axillary lymph node tissue. CDR3 loop: CSARAGPGPKSSSYNSPLHF. The CDR3 region has the DNA TGCAGTGCTAGAGCAGGGCCGGGTCCCAAGTCCAGCTCCTATAATTCACCCCTCCACTTT.